This TCR beta chain derives from a study of OX40 agonist ivuxolimab in advanced cancers. General observations from the study: Among the lowest peripheral clonal expansion occurred in 0.1-3.0 mg/kg partial responders.

The ends were cut back, 8 bases at V and 0 bases at J, with 16 bases in the middle. The CDR3 covers 15 residues. Germline lookup yields CDR1 MDHEN and CDR2 SYDVKM. Measured with immunoSEQ multiplex PCR; TCRdb has only the in-frame clones, and not every one. The table includes around 20,000 clones, about 70% detected once. Details on this clone: The antigen is unknown.

The chain is built from TRBV28 and TRBJ2-5, with D tentatively TRBD2 (6 bases). The receptor was derived from an adult with an advanced solid tumor such as melanoma, head and neck, liver or kidney cancer. This specimen was CD4+ or CD8+ T cells sorted from blood, taken in a trial of the OX40 agonist ivuxolimab. CDR3 nucleotides: TGTGCCAGCCACCCGCGGGGTTCGTACCAAGAGACCCAGTACTTC. This sequence encodes CASHPRGSYQETQYF.